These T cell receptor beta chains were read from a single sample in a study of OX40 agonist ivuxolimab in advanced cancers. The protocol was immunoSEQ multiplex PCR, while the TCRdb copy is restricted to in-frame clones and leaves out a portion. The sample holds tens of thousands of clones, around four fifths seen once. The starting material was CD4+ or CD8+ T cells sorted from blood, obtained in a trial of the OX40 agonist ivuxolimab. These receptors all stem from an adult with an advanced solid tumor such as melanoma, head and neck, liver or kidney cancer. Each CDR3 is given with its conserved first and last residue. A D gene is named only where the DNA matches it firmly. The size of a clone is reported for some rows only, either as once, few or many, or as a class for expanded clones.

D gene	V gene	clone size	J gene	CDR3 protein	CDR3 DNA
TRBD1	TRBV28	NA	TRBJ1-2	CASSLYSQTGGGGYTF	TGTGCCAGCAGCCTGTATTCGCAAACAGGGGGAGGTGGCTACACCTTC
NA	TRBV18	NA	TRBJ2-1	CASHKSSTSYNEQFF	TGTGCCAGCCACAAAAGCTCCACCTCCTACAATGAGCAGTTCTTC
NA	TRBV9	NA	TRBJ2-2	CASSDTLRDTGELFF	TGTGCCAGCAGCGACACCCTGAGGGACACCGGGGAGCTGTTTTTT
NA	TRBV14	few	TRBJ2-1	CASSQDYEGQFF	TGTGCCAGCAGCCAAGACTACGAGGGGCAGTTCTTC
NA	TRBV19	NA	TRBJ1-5	CASSPLGPNQPQHF	TGTGCCAGTAGTCCTCTAGGGCCTAATCAGCCCCAGCATTTT
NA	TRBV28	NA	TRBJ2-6	CASTPSGANVLTF	TGTGCCAGCACCCCCTCTGGGGCCAACGTCCTGACTTTC
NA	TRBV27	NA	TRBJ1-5	CASSLVSDQPQHF	TGTGCCAGCAGTTTAGTGTCGGATCAGCCCCAGCATTTT
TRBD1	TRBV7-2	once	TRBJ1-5	CASSQGQGNNQPQHF	TGTGCCAGCAGCCAGGGACAGGGTAACAATCAGCCCCAGCATTTT
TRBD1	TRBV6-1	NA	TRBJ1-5	CASRDGQGAVQPQHF	TGTGCCAGCAGGGATGGACAGGGGGCAGTTCAGCCCCAGCATTTT
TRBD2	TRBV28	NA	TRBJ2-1	CASKINGVAGDGGNEQFF	TGTGCCAGCAAAATAAATGGAGTAGCGGGGGACGGCGGCAATGAGCAGTTCTTC
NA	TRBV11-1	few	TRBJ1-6	CASSERRGNSPLHF	TGTGCCAGCAGCGAAAGGAGGGGGAATTCACCCCTCCACTTT
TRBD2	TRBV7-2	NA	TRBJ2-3	CASNVEATRVAGVDTQYF	TGTGCCAGCAACGTGGAGGCCACAAGGGTAGCGGGGGTCGATACGCAGTATTTT
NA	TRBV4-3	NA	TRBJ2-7	CASSQGRPPYEQYF	TGCGCCAGCAGCCAAGGCCGACCTCCCTACGAGCAGTACTTC
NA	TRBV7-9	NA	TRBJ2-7	CASSTQNYEQYF	TGTGCCAGCAGCACCCAAAACTACGAGCAGTACTTC
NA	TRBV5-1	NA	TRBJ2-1	CASGGGSPGNEQFF	TGCGCCAGCGGGGGGGGCTCCCCGGGGAATGAGCAGTTCTTC
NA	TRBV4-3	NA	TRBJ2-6	CASSQNPVSGANVLTF	TGCGCCAGCAGCCAAAACCCAGTCTCTGGGGCCAACGTCCTGACTTTC
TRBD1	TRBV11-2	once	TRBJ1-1	CASSPDRKNTEAFF	TGTGCCAGCAGCCCGGACAGGAAGAACACTGAAGCTTTCTTT
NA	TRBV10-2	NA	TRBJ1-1	CASRSGRRIMNTEAFF	TGCGCCAGCCGTTCGGGGCGACGGATAATGAACACTGAAGCTTTCTTT
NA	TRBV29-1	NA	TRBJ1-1	CSVEERDTEAFF	TGCAGCGTTGAAGAACGGGACACTGAAGCTTTCTTT
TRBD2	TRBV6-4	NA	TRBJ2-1	CASSRTSGGSASYNEQFF	TGTGCCAGCAGTAGGACTAGCGGGGGGTCCGCTTCCTACAATGAGCAGTTCTTC
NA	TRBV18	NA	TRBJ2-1	CASSPNSYNEQFF	TGTGCCAGCTCACCAAACTCCTACAATGAGCAGTTCTTC
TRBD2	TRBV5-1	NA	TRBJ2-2	CASSLTSGGSWELFF	TGCGCCAGCAGCTTGACTAGCGGGGGGTCCTGGGAGCTGTTTTTT
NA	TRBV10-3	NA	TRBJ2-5	CAISVGQEETQYF	TGTGCCATCAGTGTGGGGCAAGAGGAGACCCAGTACTTC
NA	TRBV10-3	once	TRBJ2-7	CATAGPSEQYF	TGTGCCACCGCGGGGCCCAGCGAGCAGTACTTC
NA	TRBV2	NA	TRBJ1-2	CASRVLYGYTF	TGTGCCAGCAGAGTCCTCTATGGCTACACCTTC
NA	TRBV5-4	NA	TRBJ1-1	CASSIPGHHRAFF	TGTGCCAGCAGCATCCCAGGACACCACAGAGCTTTCTTT
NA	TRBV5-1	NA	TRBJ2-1	CASSLGLRPSSYNEQFF	TGCGCCAGCAGCTTGGGGCTGCGGCCAAGCTCCTACAATGAGCAGTTCTTC
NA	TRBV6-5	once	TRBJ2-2	CASSYLDTGGSGELFF	TGTGCCAGCAGTTACTTAGACACCGGGGGTAGCGGGGAGCTGTTTTTT
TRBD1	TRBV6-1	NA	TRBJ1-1	CASRSKSGTGKAFF	TGTGCCAGCAGATCAAAGAGTGGGACAGGGAAAGCTTTCTTT
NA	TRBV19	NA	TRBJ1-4	CASSNPGESLGKLFF	TGTGCCAGTAGTAACCCAGGGGAGTCCCTTGGAAAACTGTTTTTT
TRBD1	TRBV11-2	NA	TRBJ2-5	CASSYTRDSWETQYF	TGTGCCAGCAGCTATACCAGGGACAGTTGGGAGACCCAGTACTTC
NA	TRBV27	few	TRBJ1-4	CASSLEGATNEKLFF	TGTGCCAGCAGTTTGGAGGGGGCAACTAATGAAAAACTGTTTTTT
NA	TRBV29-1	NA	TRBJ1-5	CSVGLGDGQPQHF	TGCAGCGTTGGTTTGGGGGACGGTCAGCCCCAGCATTTT
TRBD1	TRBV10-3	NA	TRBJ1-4	CAISEEQGALEKLFF	TGTGCCATCAGTGAAGAACAGGGGGCGTTGGAAAAACTGTTTTTT
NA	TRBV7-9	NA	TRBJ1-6	CASSLVQDNSPLHF	TGTGCCAGCAGCTTAGTACAGGATAATTCACCCCTCCACTTT
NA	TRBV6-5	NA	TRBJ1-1	CASSYQTLNTEAFF	TGTGCCAGCAGTTATCAGACCCTGAACACTGAAGCTTTCTTT
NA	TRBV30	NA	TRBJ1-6	CAWSSQGVENSPLHF	TGTGCCTGGAGTTCACAGGGAGTAGAGAATTCACCCCTCCACTTT